Below, one T cell receptor beta chain is given with its context. This table comes from immunoSEQ multiplex PCR, and its TCRdb copy is limited to in-frame clones, with some not included. The sample includes around 130,000 clones, more than 70% seen only once; the top ten take about 1.3%. The sample is drawn from a study of blood T cell repertoires in COVID-19. The germline gives CDR1 DFQATT, CDR2 SNEGSKA (reference sequence). The CDR3 contains 14 residues. V gave up 3 bases and J gave up 4 bases; unmatched junction bases: 4. The sequence derives from a man between 60 and 70 years old with acute or convalescent COVID-19. Sequenced input: peripheral blood. The chain couples TRBV20-1 to TRBJ1-5, with 9 bases lining up with TRBD1. For the CDR3, the DNA is TGCAGTGCTAGTGCGGACAGGGGAAATCAGCCCCAGCATTTT. Amino acids: CSASADRGNQPQHF.